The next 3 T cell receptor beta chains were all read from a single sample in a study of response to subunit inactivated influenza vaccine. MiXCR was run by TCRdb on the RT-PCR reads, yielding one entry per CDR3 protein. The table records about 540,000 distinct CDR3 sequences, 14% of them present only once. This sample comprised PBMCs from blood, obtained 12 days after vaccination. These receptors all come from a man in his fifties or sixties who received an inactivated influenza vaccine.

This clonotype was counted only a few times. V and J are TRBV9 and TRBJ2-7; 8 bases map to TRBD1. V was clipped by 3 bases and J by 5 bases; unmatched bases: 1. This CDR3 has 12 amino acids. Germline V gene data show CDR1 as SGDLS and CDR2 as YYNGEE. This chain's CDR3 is CASSGQGNEQYF. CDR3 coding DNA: TGTGCCAGCAGCGGACAGGGGAACGAGCAGTACTTC.

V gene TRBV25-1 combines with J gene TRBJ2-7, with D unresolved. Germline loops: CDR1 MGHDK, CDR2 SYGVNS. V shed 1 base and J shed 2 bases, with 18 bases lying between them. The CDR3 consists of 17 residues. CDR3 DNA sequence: TGTGCCAGCAGTGAATCGATGGGTGAAGGGTCCCCCTACGAGCAGTACTTC. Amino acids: CASSESMGEGSPYEQYF.

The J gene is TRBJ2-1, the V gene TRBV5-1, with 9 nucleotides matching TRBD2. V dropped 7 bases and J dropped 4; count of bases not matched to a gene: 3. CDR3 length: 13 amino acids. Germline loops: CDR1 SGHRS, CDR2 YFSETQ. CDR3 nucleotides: TGCGCCAGCTGCCTAGCGGGGTACAATGAGCAGTTCTTC. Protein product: CASCLAGYNEQFF.